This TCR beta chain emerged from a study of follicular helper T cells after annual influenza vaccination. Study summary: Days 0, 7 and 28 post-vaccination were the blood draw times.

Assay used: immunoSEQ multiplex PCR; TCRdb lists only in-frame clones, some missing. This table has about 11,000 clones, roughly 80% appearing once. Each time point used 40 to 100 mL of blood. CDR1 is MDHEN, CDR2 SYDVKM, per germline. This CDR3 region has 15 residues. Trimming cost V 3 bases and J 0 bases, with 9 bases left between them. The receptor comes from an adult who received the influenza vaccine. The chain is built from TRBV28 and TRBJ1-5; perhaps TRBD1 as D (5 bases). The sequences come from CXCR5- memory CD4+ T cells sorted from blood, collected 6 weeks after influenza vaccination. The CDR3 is CASSLGGYSNQPQHF. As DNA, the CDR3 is TGTGCCAGCAGTTTGGGGGGGTATAGCAATCAGCCCCAGCATTTT.